This section outlines one T cell receptor beta chain sequence together with its context. Its antigen is as yet unknown. These data originate in a study of beta chain features in type 1 diabetes. Study findings and constraints: Shorter TCRB CDR3s, moderately but significantly so, were found in Type 1 diabetes patients in all four CD4+ subsets. Possibly, sequencing cDNA over-represented cells that had high TCR expression levels.

This CDR3 is built from 13 residues. Losses at the gene ends were 2 bases for V and 8 bases for J; bases not matched to a gene: 4. Germline CDR1 ENHRY, CDR2 SYGVKD. The authors reverse transcribed all of the isolated RNA, so sequencing captured expressed TCRB transcripts. Clones were sequenced by immunoSEQ multiplex PCR, and TCRdb holds only the in-frame ones, with some missing. The data show about 640,000 clones, under 15% seen once. CD4+ cells of the naive, central memory, regulatory and stem cell-like memory types were sorted via CD45RO/CCR7/CD25/CD127/CD95/CD27. This rearrangement joins TRBV10-3 to TRBJ1-2; TRBD1 matches at 8 bases. The clonotype comes from a man aged 25-45 years with type 1 diabetes. The material sequenced was naive CD4+ T cells from blood. CDR3 loop: CAISETTGEGYTF. In DNA, the CDR3 is TGTGCCATCAGTGAGACGACAGGGGAAGGCTACACCTTC.